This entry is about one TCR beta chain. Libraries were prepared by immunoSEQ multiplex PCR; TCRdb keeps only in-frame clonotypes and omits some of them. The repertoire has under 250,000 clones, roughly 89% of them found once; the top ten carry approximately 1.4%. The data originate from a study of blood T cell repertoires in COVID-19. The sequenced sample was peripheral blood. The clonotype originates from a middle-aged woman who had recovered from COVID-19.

The chain's CDR3 is CASSLVGRANTEAFF. CDR3 in DNA: TGTGCCAGCAGTTTAGTGGGCAGGGCGAACACTGAAGCTTTCTTT. The genes are TRBV28 and TRBJ1-1; D is perhaps TRBD1 (5 bases). This CDR3 has 15 amino acids. V was clipped by 2 bases and J by 1 base, with 11 bases between them. The germline V gene encodes CDR1 MDHEN and CDR2 SYDVKM.